The 3 T cell receptor beta chains reported below all come from one sample, sequenced in a study of response to subunit inactivated influenza vaccine. One entry per CDR3 protein results from TCRdb running MiXCR on the RT-PCR reads. The sample carries 600,000 to 700,000 distinct CDR3 sequences, less than 15% recorded once. The material was PBMCs from blood, obtained less than 15 days before vaccination. These receptors all come from a middle-aged man who received an inactivated influenza vaccine.

The chain has TRBV20-1 and TRBJ2-1; 10 bases agree with TRBD2. This CDR3 has 18 residues. Trimming at V came to 2 bases and at J to 0 bases, leaving 10 bases not matched to a gene. Looked up from germline, CDR1 is DFQATT and CDR2 is SNEGSKA (reference sequence). In DNA, the CDR3 is TGCAGTGCTAGAAATAGGGGAGCGGGGGGGCACTCCTACAATGAGCAGTTCTTC. This translates into CSARNRGAGGHSYNEQFF.

This clonotype has ten or more counts. The V call is TRBV5-1, the J call TRBJ2-2; D might be TRBD2 (5 bases). V lost 0 bases to trimming and J lost 5 bases, with 11 bases between them. The CDR3 is 15 residues long. Per the germline V gene, CDR1 is SGHRS and CDR2 is YFSETQ. This CDR3 is CASSLVRGRTGELFF. The CDR3 nucleotides read TGCGCCAGCAGCTTGGTACGGGGTCGAACCGGGGAGCTGTTTTTT.

V usage is TRBV24-1 and J usage is TRBJ2-1; tentatively, D is TRBD2 (6 bases). This CDR3 spans 16 amino acids. Trimming cost V 4 bases and J 3 bases, with 15 bases left between them. Per germline, CDR1 KGHDR and CDR2 SFDVKD. As DNA, the CDR3 is TGTGCCACCAGTGACTCCGGGACTCCTATCTACAATGAGCAGTTCTTC. Amino acid sequence: CATSDSGTPIYNEQFF.